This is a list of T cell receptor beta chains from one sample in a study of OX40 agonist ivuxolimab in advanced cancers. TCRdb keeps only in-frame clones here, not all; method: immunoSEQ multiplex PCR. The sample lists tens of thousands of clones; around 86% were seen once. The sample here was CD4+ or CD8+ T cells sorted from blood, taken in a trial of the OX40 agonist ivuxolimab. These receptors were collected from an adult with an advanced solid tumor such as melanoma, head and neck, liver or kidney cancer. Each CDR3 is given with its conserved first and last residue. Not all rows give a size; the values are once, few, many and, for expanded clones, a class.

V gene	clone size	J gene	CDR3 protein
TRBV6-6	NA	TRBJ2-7	CASSGTGLANYEQYF
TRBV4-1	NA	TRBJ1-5	CASSQQGGQPQHF
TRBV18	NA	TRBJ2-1	CASSPVSGGANEQFF
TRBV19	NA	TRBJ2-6	CASGSTPSSGANVLTF
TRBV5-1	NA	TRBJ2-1	CASSGLAGARGSNEQFF
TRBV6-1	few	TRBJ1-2	CASSAGGVYGYTF
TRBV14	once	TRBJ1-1	CASSQGNRTGENTEAFF
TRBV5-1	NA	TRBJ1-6	CASSAEGPLHF
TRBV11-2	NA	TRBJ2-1	CASSLERAASYEQFF
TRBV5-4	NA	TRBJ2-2	CASSLPGGADGELFF
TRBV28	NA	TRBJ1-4	CASSLKVEKLFF
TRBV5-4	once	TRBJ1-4	CASSPGRGLNEKLFF
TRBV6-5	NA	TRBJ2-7	CASTPVLAGNNEQYF
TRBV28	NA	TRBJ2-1	CASSYFLGLYNEQFF
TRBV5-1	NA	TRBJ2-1	CASSTLAGGPGGNEQFF
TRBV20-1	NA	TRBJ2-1	CSAPVGQGQFF
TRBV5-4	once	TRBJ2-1	CASSLGGRITSNEQFF
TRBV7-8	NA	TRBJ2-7	CASSLVLVSEQYF